This TCR beta chain was captured in a study of T cell repertoires in aging, cancer and after chemotherapy. Whole-study findings and limits: Loss of evenness, beyond lost richness, contributed to age-related TCR diversity decline in cancer patients. In each cancer cohort, median generation probability increased across chemotherapy, suggesting thymic output rebounded. The repertoire data cannot show anything about immunological memory following chemotherapy.

Amplification of TCR beta used genomic DNA extracted from peripheral blood. For this clonotype: Its antigen is currently unknown.

Multiplex touch-down PCR with TRB-A/B primers amplified rearranged V-D-J TRB sequences. Via MiXCR, TCRdb re-called the multiplex PCR reads, giving one row per CDR3 protein. In the table there are about 10,000 distinct CDR3 sequences, less than 45% of which are singletons. V lost 1 base to trimming and J lost 4 bases, with 9 bases between them. CDR3 length equals 14 residues. Germline loops: CDR1 SGHDT, CDR2 YYEEEE. Source material: blood. The chain employs TRBV5-6 and TRBJ1-5; tentative D call: TRBD1 (5 bases). The TCR was taken from a human donor in good health. The CDR3 region has the DNA TGTGCCAGCAGCTTGACAGGACGAAATCAGCCCCAGCATTTT. Amino acid sequence: CASSLTGRNQPQHF.